This T cell receptor beta chain was recovered during a study of cytomegalovirus exposure and HLA in healthy donors. CDR1 and CDR2 (germline): SGHTA, FQGTGA. CDR3 size: 19 residues. The ends lost 1 base at V and 4 bases at J; junction bases unmatched: 10. The PCR was carried out with 60 Vbeta primers and 13 Jbeta primers. Profiling relied on immunoSEQ multiplex PCR, and the TCRdb table lists in-frame clones only, not all of them. The sample includes approximately 70,000 clones, around 72% of them seen just once. This chain links TRBV7-3 with TRBJ2-1, with 13 bases matching TRBD2. Sample: PBMCs. The TCR sequence derives from a woman aged 40-49 years in good health and CMV-seropositive. CDR3 sequence reads: CASSLSRTSGGWGYNEQFF. CDR3 DNA: TGTGCCAGCAGCTTAAGTCGGACTAGCGGGGGCTGGGGGTACAATGAGCAGTTCTTC.